What follows are 10 T cell receptor beta chains derived from one specimen sequenced in a study of blood T cells in healthy people across ages. Then a second PCR, running about 6 to 12 cycles, was carried out with a sample-barcoded 5' primer and a J-beta primer mix. TCRdb used MiXCR to reprocess the 5' RACE reads, holding one entry per CDR3 protein. Among more than 1,400,000 distinct CDR3 sequences, around two fifths were seen once, and the ten largest hold 7.9%. The sequenced sample was blood. These TCRs come from a woman aged 18-35 years in good health.

The genes are TRBV5-4 and TRBJ2-3; D not certain. The CDR3 consists of 15 residues. The V and J ends lost 6 bases and 3 bases respectively, with 17 bases between them. CDR1 is SGHNT, CDR2 YYREEE, per germline (reference sequence). The CDR3, as DNA: TGTGCCAGCACCAAACCAGGCCTAGGGACAGATACGCAGTATTTT. The encoded protein is CASTKPGLGTDTQYF.

This clonotype was seen only a few times. This chain joins TRBV4-2 and TRBJ1-2; D is ambiguous. CDR3 length: 17 residues. CDR1 and CDR2 (germline): LGHNA, YNFKEQ. The ends were cut back, 0 bases at V and 4 bases at J, with 18 bases in the middle. The CDR3 here is CASSQEWETSWGYGYTF. CDR3 bases: TGTGCCAGCAGCCAAGAGTGGGAAACATCCTGGGGCTATGGCTACACCTTC.

V gene TRBV5-1 combines with J gene TRBJ2-3; 11 positions match TRBD2. The CDR3 totals 18 residues. Trimming at V came to 0 bases and at J to 5 bases, leaving 11 bases not matched to a gene. Germline V CDR1 and CDR2: SGHRS, YFSETQ. CDR3 sequence reads: CASSLAALTGTSGDTQYF. Here the CDR3 DNA reads TGCGCCAGCAGCTTGGCGGCACTCACCGGGACTAGCGGAGATACGCAGTATTTT.

This clonotype was seen just once. This sequence joins TRBV28 and TRBJ2-7, with D uncertain. Germline-derived CDR1 and CDR2 are MDHEN and SYDVKM. The V end was cut by 2 bases, the J end by 3 bases, with 11 bases between. CDR3 length: 14 residues. The CDR3 is CASSLGVGYYEQYF. The CDR3 DNA reads as TGTGCCAGCAGTTTAGGCGTGGGATACTACGAGCAGTACTTC.

This clonotype was detected ten times or more. The rearrangement uses TRBV3-1 and TRBJ2-1; 13 bases align to TRBD2. Germline assignment: CDR1 LGHDT and CDR2 YNNKEL (reference sequence). CDR3 size: 16 residues. V was clipped by 5 bases and J by 12 bases; unmatched bases: 13. The CDR3 DNA follows: TGTGCCAGCAGCTCCCCACTAGCGGGAGGGCCCTCTCGGCAGTTCTTC. It translates to CASSSPLAGGPSRQFF.

This clonotype was detected only a few times. The rearrangement links TRBV7-2 to TRBJ2-3; D perhaps matches TRBD2 (6 bases). V shed 1 base and J shed 2 bases, with 10 bases lying between them. The germline V gene has CDR1 SGHTA and CDR2 FQGNSA. This CDR3 comprises 15 residues. The CDR3 DNA reads TGTGCCAGCAGCTTAGTCGGCGGGGACACAGATACGCAGTATTTT. Its translation is CASSLVGGDTDTQYF. The full variable domain, completed using reference TRBV7-2 and TRBJ2-3, is GAGVSQSPSNKVTEKGKDVELRCDPISGHTALYWYRQSLGQGLEFLIYFQGNSAPDKSGLPSDRFSAERTGGSVSTLTIQRTQQEDSAVYLCASSLVGGDTDTQYFGPGTRLTVL.

This clonotype was seen a handful of times. The chain uses TRBV29-1 and TRBJ2-5, with D possibly TRBD2 on 6 matching bases. The CDR3 has 11 amino acids. Deletions cut 7 bases from V and 4 bases from J, with 10 bases between. The germline V gene has CDR1 SQVTM and CDR2 ANQGSEA. The CDR3 protein is CSGGEGETQYF. In DNA form, the CDR3 reads TGCAGCGGGGGGGAAGGAGAGACCCAGTACTTC.

J is TRBJ1-5 and V is TRBV29-1, with D maybe TRBD1 (5 bases). Germline CDR1 and CDR2: SQVTM and ANQGSEA. This CDR3 region has 14 residues. V was shortened by 4 bases and J by 0 bases, with 10 bases between the two germline ends. The CDR3 protein is CSVARGDSNQPQHF. The DNA of the CDR3 is TGCAGCGTTGCTCGAGGGGATAGCAATCAGCCCCAGCATTTT.

This chain links TRBV20-1 with TRBJ2-1; 7 bases agree with TRBD2. V shed 5 bases and J 3 bases; nucleotides not matched to a gene: 10. The CDR3 covers 15 residues. From germline, CDR1 is DFQATT and CDR2 SNEGSKA (reference sequence). The CDR3 sequence: CSAGRLSGDYNEQFF. CDR3 coding DNA: TGCAGTGCTGGGAGACTGAGCGGGGACTACAATGAGCAGTTCTTC.

This clonotype was detected only a few times. The V call is TRBV6-5, the J call TRBJ1-2; D gene ambiguous. Between the trimmed V and J ends, which lost 5 bases and 3 bases, there was a span of 16 bases. The CDR3 totals 15 residues. In germline, CDR1 is MNHEY, CDR2 SVGAGI. In DNA, the CDR3 is TGTGCCAGCAGTCCAGGACGGAATCTAGACTATGGCTACACCTTC. Protein sequence: CASSPGRNLDYGYTF.